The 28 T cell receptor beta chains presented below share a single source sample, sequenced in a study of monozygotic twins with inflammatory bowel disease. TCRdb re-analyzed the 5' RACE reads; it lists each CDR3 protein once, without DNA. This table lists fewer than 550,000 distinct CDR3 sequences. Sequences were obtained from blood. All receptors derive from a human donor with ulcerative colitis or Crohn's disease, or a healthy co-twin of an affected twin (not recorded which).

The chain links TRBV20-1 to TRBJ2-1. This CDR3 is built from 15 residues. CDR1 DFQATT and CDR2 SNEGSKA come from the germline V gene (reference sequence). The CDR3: CSARDRVGALNEQFF.

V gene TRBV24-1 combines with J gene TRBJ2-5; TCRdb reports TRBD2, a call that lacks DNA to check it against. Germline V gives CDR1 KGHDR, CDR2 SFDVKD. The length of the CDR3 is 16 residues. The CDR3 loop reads CATSDLRAGGHETQYF.

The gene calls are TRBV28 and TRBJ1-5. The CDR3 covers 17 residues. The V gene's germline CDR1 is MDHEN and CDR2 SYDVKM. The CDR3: CASSPQRNGYSNQPQHF.

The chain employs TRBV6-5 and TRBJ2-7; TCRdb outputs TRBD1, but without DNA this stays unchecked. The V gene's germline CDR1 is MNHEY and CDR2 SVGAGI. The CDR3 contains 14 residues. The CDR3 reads CASSFQGRPYEQYF.

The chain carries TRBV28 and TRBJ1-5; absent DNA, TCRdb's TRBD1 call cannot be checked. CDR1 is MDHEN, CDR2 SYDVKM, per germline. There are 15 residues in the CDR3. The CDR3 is CASRRGDRFHQPQHF.

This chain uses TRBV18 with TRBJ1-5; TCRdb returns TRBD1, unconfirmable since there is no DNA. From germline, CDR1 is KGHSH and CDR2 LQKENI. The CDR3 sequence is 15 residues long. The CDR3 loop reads CASSPGQGRGQPQHF. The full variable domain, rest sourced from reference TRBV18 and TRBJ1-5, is NAGVMQNPRHLVRRRGQEARLRCSPMKGHSHVYWYRQLPEEGLKFMVYLQKENIIDESGMPKERFSAEFPKEGPSILRIQQVVRGDSAAYFCASSPGQGRGQPQHFGDGTRLSIL.

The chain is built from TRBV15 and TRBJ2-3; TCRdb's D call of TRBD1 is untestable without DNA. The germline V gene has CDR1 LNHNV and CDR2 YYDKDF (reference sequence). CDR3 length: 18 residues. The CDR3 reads CATSREKVFTGPTDTQYF.

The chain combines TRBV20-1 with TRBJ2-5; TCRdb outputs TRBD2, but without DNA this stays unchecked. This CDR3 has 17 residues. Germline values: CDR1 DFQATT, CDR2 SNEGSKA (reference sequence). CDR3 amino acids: CSARDLWRGGYQETQYF.

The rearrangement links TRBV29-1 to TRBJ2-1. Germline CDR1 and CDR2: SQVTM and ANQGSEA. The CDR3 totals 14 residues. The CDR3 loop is CSVDAGISYNEQFF.

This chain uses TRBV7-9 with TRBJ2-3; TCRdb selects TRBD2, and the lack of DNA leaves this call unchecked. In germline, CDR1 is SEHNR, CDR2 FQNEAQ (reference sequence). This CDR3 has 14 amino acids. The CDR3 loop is CASSPPGGADTQYF.

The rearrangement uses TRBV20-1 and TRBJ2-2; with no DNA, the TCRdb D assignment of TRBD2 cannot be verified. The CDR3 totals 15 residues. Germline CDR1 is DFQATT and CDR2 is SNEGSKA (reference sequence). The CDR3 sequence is CSAKTSGASTGELFF.

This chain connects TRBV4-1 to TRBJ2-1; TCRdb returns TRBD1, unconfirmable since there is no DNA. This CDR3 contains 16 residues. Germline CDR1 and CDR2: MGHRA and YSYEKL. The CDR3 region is CASSQDWTDYYNEQFF.

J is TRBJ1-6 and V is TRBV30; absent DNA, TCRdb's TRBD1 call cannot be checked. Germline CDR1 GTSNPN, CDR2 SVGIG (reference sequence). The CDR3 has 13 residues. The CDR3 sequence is CAWNPGQNPPLHF. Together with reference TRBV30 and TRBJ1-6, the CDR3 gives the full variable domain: SQTIHQWPATLVQPVGSPLSLECTVEGTSNPNLYWYRQAAGRGLQLLFYSVGIGQISSEVPQNLSASRPQDRQFILSSKKLLLSDSGFYLCAWNPGQNPPLHFGNGTRLTVT.

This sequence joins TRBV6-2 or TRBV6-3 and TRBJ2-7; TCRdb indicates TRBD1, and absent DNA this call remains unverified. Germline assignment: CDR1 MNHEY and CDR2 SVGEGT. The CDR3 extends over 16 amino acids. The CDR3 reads CASSPWGDRGSYEQYF.

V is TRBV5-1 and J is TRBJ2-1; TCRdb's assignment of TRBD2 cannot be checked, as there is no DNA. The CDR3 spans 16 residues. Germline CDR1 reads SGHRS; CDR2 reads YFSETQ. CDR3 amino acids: CASSFRTSGPYNEQFF.

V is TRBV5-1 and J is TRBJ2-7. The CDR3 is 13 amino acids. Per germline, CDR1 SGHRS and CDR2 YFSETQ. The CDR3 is CASSPAWSNEQYF. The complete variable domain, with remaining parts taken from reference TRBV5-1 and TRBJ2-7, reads KAGVTQTPRYLIKTRGQQVTLSCSPISGHRSVSWYQQTPGQGLQFLFEYFSETQRNKGNFPGRFSGRQFSNSRSEMNVSTLELGDSALYLCASSPAWSNEQYFGPGTRLTVT.

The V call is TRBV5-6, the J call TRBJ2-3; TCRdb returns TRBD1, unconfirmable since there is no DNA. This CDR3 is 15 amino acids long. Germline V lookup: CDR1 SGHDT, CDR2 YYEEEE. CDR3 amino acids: CASSFPRGATDTQYF.

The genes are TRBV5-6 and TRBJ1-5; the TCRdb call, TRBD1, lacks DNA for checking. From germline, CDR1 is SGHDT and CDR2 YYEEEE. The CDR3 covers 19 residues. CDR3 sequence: CASRSNRKQGYYGNQPQHF.

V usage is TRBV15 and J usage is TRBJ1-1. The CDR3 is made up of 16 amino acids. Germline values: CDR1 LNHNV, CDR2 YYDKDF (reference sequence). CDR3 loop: CATSRDMGPGLAEAFF.

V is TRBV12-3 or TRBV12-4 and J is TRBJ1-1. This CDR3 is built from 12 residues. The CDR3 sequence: CASSSSPLLAFF.

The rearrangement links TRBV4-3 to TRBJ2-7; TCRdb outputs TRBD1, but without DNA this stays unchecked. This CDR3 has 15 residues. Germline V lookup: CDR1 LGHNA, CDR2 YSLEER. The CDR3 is CASSQRGGGLSEQYF.

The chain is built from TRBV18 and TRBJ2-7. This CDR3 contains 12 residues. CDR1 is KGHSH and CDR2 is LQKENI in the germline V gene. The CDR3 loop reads CASASQTYEQYF.

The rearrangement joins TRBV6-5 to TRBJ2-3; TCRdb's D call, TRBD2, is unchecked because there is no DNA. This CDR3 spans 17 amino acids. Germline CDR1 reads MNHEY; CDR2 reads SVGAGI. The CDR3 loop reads CASSSDAGTSGTDTQYF.

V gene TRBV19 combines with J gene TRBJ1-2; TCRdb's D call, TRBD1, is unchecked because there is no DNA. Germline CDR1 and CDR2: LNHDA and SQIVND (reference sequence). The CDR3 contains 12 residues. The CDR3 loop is CASSDRESGYTF.

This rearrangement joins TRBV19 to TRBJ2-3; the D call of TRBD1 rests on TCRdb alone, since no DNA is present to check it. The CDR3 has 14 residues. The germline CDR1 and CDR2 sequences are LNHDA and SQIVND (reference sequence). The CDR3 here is CASSIASGGDTQYF.

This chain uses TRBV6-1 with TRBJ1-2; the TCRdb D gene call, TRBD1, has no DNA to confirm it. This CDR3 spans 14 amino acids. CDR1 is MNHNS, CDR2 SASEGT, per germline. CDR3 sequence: CASSVVGQGGGYTF.

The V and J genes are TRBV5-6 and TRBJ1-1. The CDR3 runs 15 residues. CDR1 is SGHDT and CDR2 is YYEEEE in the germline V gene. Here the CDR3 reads CASSHSAVGDTEAFF.

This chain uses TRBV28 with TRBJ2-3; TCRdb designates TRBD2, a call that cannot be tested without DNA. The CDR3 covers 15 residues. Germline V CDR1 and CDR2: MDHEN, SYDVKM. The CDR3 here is CASSLGAISTDTQYF.